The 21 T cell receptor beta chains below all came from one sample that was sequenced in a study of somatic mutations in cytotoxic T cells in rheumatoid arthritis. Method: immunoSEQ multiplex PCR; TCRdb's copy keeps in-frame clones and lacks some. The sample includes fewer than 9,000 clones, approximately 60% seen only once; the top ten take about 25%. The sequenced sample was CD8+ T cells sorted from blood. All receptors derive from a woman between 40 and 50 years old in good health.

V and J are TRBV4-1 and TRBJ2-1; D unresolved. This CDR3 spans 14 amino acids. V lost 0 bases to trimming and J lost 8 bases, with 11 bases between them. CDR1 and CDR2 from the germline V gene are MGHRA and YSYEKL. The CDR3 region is CASSQDRAGYEQFF. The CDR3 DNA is TGCGCCAGCAGCCAAGATAGGGCAGGCTATGAGCAGTTCTTC.

The CDR3 region is CAGTPALAGTDTQYF. The CDR3 coding sequence is TGTGCCGGAACCCCCGCACTAGCGGGAACAGATACGCAGTATTTT. The rearrangement uses TRBV2 and TRBJ2-3, with 10 bases that match TRBD2. The CDR3 covers 15 residues. Germline values: CDR1 SNHLY, CDR2 FYNNEI. Losses at the gene ends were 11 bases for V and 3 bases for J; bases not matched to a gene: 11. Drawing the rest from reference TRBV2 and TRBJ2-3, the complete variable domain is EPEVTQTPSHQVTQMGQEVILRCVPISNHLYFYWYRQILGQKVEFLVSFYNNEISEKSEIFDDQFSVERPDGSNFTLKIRSTKLEDSAMYFCAGTPALAGTDTQYFGPGTRLTVL.

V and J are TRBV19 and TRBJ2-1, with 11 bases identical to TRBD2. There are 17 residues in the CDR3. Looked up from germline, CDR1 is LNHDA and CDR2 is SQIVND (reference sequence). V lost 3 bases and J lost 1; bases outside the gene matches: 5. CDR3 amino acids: CASSILTSGISYNEQFF. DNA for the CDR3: TGTGCCAGTAGTATTCTGACTAGCGGGATATCCTACAATGAGCAGTTCTTC.

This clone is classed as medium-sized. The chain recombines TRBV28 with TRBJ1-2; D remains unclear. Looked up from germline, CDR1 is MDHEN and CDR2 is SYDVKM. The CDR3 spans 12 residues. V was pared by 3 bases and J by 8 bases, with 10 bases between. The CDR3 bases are TGTGCCAGCAGTTTTGGGGAAATCGGCTACACCTTC. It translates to CASSFGEIGYTF.

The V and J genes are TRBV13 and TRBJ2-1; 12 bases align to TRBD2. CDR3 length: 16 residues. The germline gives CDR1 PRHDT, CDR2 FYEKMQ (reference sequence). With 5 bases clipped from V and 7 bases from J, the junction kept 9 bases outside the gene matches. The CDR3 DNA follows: TGTGCCAGCAGCGAAGAGGGCGGGACTAGCGGGAATGAGCAGTTCTTC. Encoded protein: CASSEEGGTSGNEQFF.

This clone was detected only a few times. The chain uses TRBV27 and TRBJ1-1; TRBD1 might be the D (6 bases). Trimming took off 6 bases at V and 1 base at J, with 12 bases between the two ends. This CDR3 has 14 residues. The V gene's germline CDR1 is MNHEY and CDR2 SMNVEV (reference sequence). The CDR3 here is CASSPGQPNTEAFF. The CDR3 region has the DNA TGTGCCAGCAGCCCCGGACAGCCGAACACTGAAGCTTTCTTT.

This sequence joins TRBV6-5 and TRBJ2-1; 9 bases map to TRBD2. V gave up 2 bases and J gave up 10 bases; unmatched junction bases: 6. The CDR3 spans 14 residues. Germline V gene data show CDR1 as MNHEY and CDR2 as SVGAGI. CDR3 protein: CASSYGLAGFEQFF. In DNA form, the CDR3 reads TGTGCCAGCAGTTACGGGCTAGCGGGATTCGAGCAGTTCTTC.

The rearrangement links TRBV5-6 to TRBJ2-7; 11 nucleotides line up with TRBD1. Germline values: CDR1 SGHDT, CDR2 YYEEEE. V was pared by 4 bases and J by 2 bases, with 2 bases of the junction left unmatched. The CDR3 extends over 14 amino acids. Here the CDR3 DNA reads TGTGCCAGCAGCGCGGGACAGGGGGCCTACGAGCAGTACTTC. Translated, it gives CASSAGQGAYEQYF.

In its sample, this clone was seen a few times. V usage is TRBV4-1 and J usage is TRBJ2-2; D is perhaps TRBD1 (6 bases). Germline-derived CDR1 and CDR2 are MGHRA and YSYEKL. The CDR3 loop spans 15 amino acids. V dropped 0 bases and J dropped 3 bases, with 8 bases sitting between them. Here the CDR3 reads CASSQEGQHTGELFF. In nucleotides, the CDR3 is TGCGCCAGCAGCCAAGAAGGACAGCACACCGGGGAGCTGTTTTTT.

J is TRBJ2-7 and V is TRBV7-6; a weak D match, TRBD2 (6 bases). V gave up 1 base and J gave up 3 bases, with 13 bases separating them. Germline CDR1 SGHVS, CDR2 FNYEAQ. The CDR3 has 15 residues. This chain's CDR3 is CASSLERGGNYEQYF. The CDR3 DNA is TGTGCCAGCAGCTTAGAGAGGGGAGGTAACTACGAGCAGTACTTC.

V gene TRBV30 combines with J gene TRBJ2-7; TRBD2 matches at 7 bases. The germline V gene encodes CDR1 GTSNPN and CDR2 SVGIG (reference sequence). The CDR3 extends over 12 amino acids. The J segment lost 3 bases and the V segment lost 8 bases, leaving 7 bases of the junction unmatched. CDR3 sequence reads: CAGGELGYEQYF. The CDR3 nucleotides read TGTGCCGGGGGGGAGCTGGGCTACGAGCAGTACTTC. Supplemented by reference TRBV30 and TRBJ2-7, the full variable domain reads SQTIHQWPATLVQPVGSPLSLECTVEGTSNPNLYWYRQAAGRGLQLLFYSVGIGQISSEVPQNLSASRPQDRQFILSSKKLLLSDSGFYLCAGGELGYEQYFGPGTRLTVT.

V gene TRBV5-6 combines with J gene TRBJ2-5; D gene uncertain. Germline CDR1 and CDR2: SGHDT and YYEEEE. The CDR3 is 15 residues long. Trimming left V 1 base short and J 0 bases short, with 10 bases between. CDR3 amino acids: CASSLTQTYQETQYF. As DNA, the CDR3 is TGTGCCAGCAGCTTGACACAGACGTACCAAGAGACCCAGTACTTC.

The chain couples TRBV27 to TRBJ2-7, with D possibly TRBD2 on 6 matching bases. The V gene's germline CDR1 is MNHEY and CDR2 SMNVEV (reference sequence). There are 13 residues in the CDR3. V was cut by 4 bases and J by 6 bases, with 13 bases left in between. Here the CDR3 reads CASSYSGTGEQYF. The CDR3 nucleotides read TGTGCCAGCAGTTATTCAGGGACTGGCGAGCAGTACTTC.

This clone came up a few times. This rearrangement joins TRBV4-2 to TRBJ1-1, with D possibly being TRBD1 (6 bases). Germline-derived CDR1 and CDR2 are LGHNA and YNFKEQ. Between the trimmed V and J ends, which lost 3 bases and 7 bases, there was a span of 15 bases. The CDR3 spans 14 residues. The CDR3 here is CASSHTRQDGEAFF. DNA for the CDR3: TGTGCCAGCAGCCACACCCGACAGGACGGTGAAGCTTTCTTT.

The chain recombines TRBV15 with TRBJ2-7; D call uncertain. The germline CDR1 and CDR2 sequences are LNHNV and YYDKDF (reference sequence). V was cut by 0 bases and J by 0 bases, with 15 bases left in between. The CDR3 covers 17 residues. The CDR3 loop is CATSRDPYRDSSYEQYF. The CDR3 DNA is TGTGCCACCAGCAGAGATCCCTACCGAGATAGCTCCTACGAGCAGTACTTC. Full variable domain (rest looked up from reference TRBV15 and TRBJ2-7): DAMVIQNPRYQVTQFGKPVTLSCSQTLNHNVMYWYQQKSSQAPKLLFHYYDKDFNNEADTPDNFQSRRPNTSFCFLDIRSPGLGDTAMYLCATSRDPYRDSSYEQYFGPGTRLTVT.

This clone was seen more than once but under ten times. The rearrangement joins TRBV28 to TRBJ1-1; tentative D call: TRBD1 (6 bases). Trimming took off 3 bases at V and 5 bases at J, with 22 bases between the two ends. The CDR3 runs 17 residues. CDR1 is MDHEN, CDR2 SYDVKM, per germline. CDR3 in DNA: TGTGCCAGCAGTTTGATTCTGGGGGGGGGCGTCGGGACTGAAGCTTTCTTT. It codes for CASSLILGGGVGTEAFF.

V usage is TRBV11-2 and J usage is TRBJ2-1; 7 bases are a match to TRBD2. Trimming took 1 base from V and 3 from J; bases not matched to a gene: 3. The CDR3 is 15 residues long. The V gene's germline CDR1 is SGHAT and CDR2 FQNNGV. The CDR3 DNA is TGTGCCAGCAGCTTAGCCGAGCGGGGCTACAATGAGCAGTTCTTC. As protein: CASSLAERGYNEQFF.

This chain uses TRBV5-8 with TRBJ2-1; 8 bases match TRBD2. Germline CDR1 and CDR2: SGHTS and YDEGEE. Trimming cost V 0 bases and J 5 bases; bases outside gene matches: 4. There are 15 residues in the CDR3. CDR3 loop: CASSLETSANNEQFF. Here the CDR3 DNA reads TGTGCCAGCAGCTTGGAGACTAGCGCTAACAATGAGCAGTTCTTC.

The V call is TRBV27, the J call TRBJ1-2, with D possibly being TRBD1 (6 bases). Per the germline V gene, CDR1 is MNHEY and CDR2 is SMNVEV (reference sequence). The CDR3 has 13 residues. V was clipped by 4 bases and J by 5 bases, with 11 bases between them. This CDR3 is CASSSGTHYGYTF. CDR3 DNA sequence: TGTGCCAGCAGTTCCGGGACACATTATGGCTACACCTTC.

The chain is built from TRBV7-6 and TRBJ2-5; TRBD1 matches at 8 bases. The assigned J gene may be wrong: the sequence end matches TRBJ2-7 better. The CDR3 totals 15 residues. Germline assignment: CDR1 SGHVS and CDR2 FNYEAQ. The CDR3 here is CASSLYQGARLEQYF. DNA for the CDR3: TGTGCCAGCAGCTTATACCAGGGGGCCAGGCTCGAGCAGTACTTC.

The CDR3: CASSYSSGGLREKLFF. CDR3 nucleotides: TGTGCCAGCAGTTACTCATCAGGGGGCTTAAGGGAAAAACTGTTTTTT. The V call is TRBV6-5, the J call TRBJ1-4, with TRBD1 identical over 8 bases. Trimming cost V 0 bases and J 8 bases; bases outside gene matches: 8. The germline V gene has CDR1 MNHEY and CDR2 SVGAGI. This CDR3 spans 16 amino acids.